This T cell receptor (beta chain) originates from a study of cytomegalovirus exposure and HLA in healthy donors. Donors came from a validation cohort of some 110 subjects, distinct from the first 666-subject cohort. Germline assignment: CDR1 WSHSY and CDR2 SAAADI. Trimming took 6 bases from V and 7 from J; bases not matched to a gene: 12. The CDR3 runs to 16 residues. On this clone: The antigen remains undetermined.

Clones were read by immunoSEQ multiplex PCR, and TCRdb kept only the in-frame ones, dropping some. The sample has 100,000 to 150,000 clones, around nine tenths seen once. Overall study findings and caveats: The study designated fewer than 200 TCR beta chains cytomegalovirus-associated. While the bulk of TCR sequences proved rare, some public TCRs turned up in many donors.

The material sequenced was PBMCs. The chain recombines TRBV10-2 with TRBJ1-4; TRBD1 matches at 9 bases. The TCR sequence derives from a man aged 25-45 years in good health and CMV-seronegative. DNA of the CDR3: TGCGCCAGCAGGACGAGGGACAGGGTGATGGGTGAAAAACTGTTTTTT. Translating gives CASRTRDRVMGEKLFF.